The 16 T cell receptor beta chains presented below share a single source sample, sequenced in a study of blood T cell repertoires in COVID-19. Data came from immunoSEQ multiplex PCR; TCRdb stores just in-frame clones and leaves some out. The repertoire holds over 200,000 clones, with more than 75% as singletons. Specimen: peripheral blood. The receptors here all came from a woman in her thirties or forties who had recovered from COVID-19.

The chain links TRBV14 to TRBJ2-7; D is undetermined. The V end was cut by 3 bases, the J end by 0 bases, with 3 bases between. Germline V gene data show CDR1 as SGHDN and CDR2 as FVKESK. The CDR3 contains 12 residues. The CDR3 loop is CASSQSSYEQYF. The CDR3, as DNA: TGTGCCAGCAGCCAGAGCTCCTACGAGCAGTACTTC.

CDR3: CAWSGPRGEKLFF. The CDR3 DNA reads as TGTGCCTGGAGTGGGCCCAGAGGGGAAAAACTGTTTTTT. The chain uses TRBV30 and TRBJ1-4, with unresolved D. CDR1 GTSNPN and CDR2 SVGIG come from the germline V gene (reference sequence). Trimming took off 1 base at V and 8 bases at J, with 11 bases between the two ends. This CDR3 contains 13 residues.

The gene calls are TRBV5-1 and TRBJ2-1; TRBD2 matches at 13 bases. Germline loops: CDR1 SGHRS, CDR2 YFSETQ. The CDR3 extends over 17 amino acids. The J segment lost 2 bases and the V segment lost 0 bases, leaving 2 bases of the junction unmatched. The CDR3 sequence is CASSLATSGRAYNEQFF. CDR3 DNA: TGCGCCAGCAGCTTGGCAACTAGCGGGAGGGCCTACAATGAGCAGTTCTTC.

This clone has a single count. V is TRBV7-2 and J is TRBJ2-1; TRBD2 is a possible D gene (5 bases). CDR3 length: 14 residues. The ends were cut back, 2 bases at V and 8 bases at J, with 13 bases in the middle. Germline V CDR1 and CDR2: SGHTA, FQGNSA. CDR3 nucleotide sequence: TGTGCCAGCAGCTTATTGGGGAGCGCCCATGAGCAGTTCTTC. Translated, it gives CASSLLGSAHEQFF.

A note on this clone: The sample has other DNA sequences that encode this CDR3 too. CDR3 loop: CASSQDNQAGANVLTF. The CDR3 nucleotides are TGCGCCAGCAGCCAAGACAACCAGGCTGGGGCCAACGTCCTGACTTTC. The V gene is TRBV4-3, the J gene TRBJ2-6; D not resolved. Trimming took off 0 bases at V and 2 bases at J, with 8 bases between the two ends. Germline CDR1 is LGHNA and CDR2 is YSLEER. The length of the CDR3 is 16 residues.

The rearrangement uses TRBV29-1 and TRBJ2-7; 8 bases fit TRBD1. Trimming took 1 base from V and 3 from J; bases not matched to a gene: 5. The CDR3 loop spans 14 amino acids. Germline values: CDR1 SQVTM, CDR2 ANQGSEA. CDR3 sequence (DNA): TGCAGCGTTGAAGGAGGACAGGGCTACTACGAGCAGTACTTC. Protein: CSVEGGQGYYEQYF.

The chain is built from TRBV30 and TRBJ2-5, with 9 bases aligning to TRBD1. Germline values: CDR1 GTSNPN, CDR2 SVGIG (reference sequence). This CDR3 region has 14 residues. V dropped 5 bases and J dropped 5; count of bases not matched to a gene: 9. CDR3 sequence (DNA): TGTGCCTGGGGACCGGGACAGGGATCCGAGACCCAGTACTTC. Protein sequence: CAWGPGQGSETQYF.

This clone has only one observation. As DNA, the CDR3 is TGTGCCAGCAGCCGGACTAGCCCCTCCACAGATACGCAGTATTTT. Translated, it gives CASSRTSPSTDTQYF. The chain carries TRBV3-1 (or the pseudogene TRBV3-2) and TRBJ2-3, with TRBD2 matching over 8 bases. CDR1 is LGHDT, CDR2 YNNKEL, per germline (reference sequence). V was clipped by 4 bases and J by 2 bases; unmatched bases: 5. The CDR3 is 15 amino acids.

This clone was counted only a few times. Written as DNA, the CDR3 is TGTGCCAGCAGCCCGAACAGGGGCGGAGGCTCACCCCTCCACTTT. Residues: CASSPNRGGGSPLHF. The chain links TRBV7-3 to TRBJ1-6; 7 bases map to TRBD1. Trimming took 5 bases from V and 10 from J; bases not matched to a gene: 11. This CDR3 is 15 amino acids long. Per germline, CDR1 SGHTA and CDR2 FQGTGA.

The chain carries TRBV30 and TRBJ2-1; 7 bases match TRBD2. CDR3 size: 13 residues. Per germline, CDR1 GTSNPN and CDR2 SVGIG (reference sequence). The V gene end was trimmed by 3 bases and the J gene end by 5 bases; junction bases not matched to a gene: 4. The CDR3 DNA sequence: TGTGCCTGGAGGAAGCGGGACCACAATGAGCAGTTCTTC. Its protein product is CAWRKRDHNEQFF. The entire variable domain, with the rest obtained from reference TRBV30 and TRBJ2-1, is as follows: SQTIHQWPATLVQPVGSPLSLECTVEGTSNPNLYWYRQAAGRGLQLLFYSVGIGQISSEVPQNLSASRPQDRQFILSSKKLLLSDSGFYLCAWRKRDHNEQFFGPGTRLTVL.

J is TRBJ1-2 and V is TRBV27; 9 positions match TRBD1. V trimming: 5 bases; J trimming: 4 bases; junction bases outside the gene matches: 8. This CDR3 is 15 amino acids long. Germline CDR1 MNHEY, CDR2 SMNVEV (reference sequence). Written as DNA, the CDR3 is TGTGCCAGCAGTCCAGGGACAGGGAGGGGCTATGGCTACACCTTC. It is translated as CASSPGTGRGYGYTF.

This rearrangement joins TRBV18 to TRBJ2-5, with 7 nucleotides matching TRBD2. CDR3 length equals 17 residues. CDR1 is KGHSH, CDR2 LQKENI, per germline. With 1 base clipped from V and 1 base from J, the junction kept 9 bases outside the gene matches. The CDR3 DNA reads as TGTGCCAGCTCACCACTTCTGCGGCTAGCGGTCCAAGAGACCCAGTACTTC. Its protein is CASSPLLRLAVQETQYF.

V is TRBV7-6 and J is TRBJ1-2; a possible D gene is TRBD1 (5 bases). Germline CDR1 and CDR2: SGHVS and FNYEAQ. CDR3 size: 11 residues. The V and J ends lost 5 bases and 13 bases respectively, with 14 bases between them. In DNA form, the CDR3 reads TGTGCCAGCAGCCCCGGGGGGTCTGGCACCTTC. This gives the protein CASSPGGSGTF.

V gene TRBV5-1 combines with J gene TRBJ2-1; 9 nucleotides agree with TRBD2. Germline values: CDR1 SGHRS, CDR2 YFSETQ. Trimming took 4 bases from V and 7 from J; bases not matched to a gene: 12. The length of the CDR3 is 16 residues. CDR3 sequence: CASSPEPGLALNEQFF. The CDR3 DNA reads TGCGCCAGCAGCCCGGAACCGGGACTAGCTCTTAATGAGCAGTTCTTC.

V is TRBV10-3 and J is TRBJ1-2, with unresolved D. Germline CDR1 is ENHRY and CDR2 is SYGVKD. This CDR3 is 15 amino acids long. Trimming took 0 bases from V and 4 from J, leaving 12 bases between them. CDR3 nucleotide sequence: TGTGCCATCAGTGAGTCGACGGCGGCCTTCTATGGCTACACCTTC. Amino acid sequence: CAISESTAAFYGYTF.

The chain joins TRBV11-3 to TRBJ1-1, with a weak D call TRBD1 (5 bases). Trimming took off 3 bases at V and 9 bases at J, with 20 bases between the two ends. CDR1 SGHNT and CDR2 YENEEA come from the germline V gene. This CDR3 contains 15 residues. The CDR3 DNA sequence: TGTGCCAGCAGCTTTGAGTTGCGGGGGGAATCCAAAGCTTTCTTT. Amino acids: CASSFELRGESKAFF. Combining the CDR3 with reference TRBV11-3 and TRBJ1-1 gives the whole variable domain EAGVVQSPRYKIIEKKQPVAFWCNPISGHNTLYWYLQNLGQGPELLIRYENEEAVDDSQLPKDRFSAERLKGVDSTLKIQPAELGDSAVYLCASSFELRGESKAFFGQGTRLTVV.